The 15 T cell receptor beta chains given below trace back to one sample, sequenced in a study of blood T cell repertoires in COVID-19. Sequencing was performed with immunoSEQ multiplex PCR; in TCRdb, only in-frame clones are kept and a portion is missing. The sample has approximately 170,000 clones, under 90% seen once. The sequencing sample was made of peripheral blood. The receptors stem from an elderly woman with active or convalescent COVID-19.

The V gene is TRBV29-1, the J gene TRBJ2-1; TRBD2 is a possible D gene (7 bases). Trimming took off 2 bases at V and 10 bases at J, with 18 bases between the two ends. Germline V gene sequence: CDR1 SQVTM, CDR2 ANQGSEA. The CDR3 has 14 amino acids. CDR3 sequence (DNA): TGCAGCGTTGAACTGATCCGGGGGGCCCCAGAGCAGTTCTTC. Its translation is CSVELIRGAPEQFF.

The DNA of the CDR3 is TGTGCCAGCACCTACCCGGGGGGGAACACTGAAGCTTTCTTT. Its translation is CASTYPGGNTEAFF. J is TRBJ1-1 and V is TRBV28; D is perhaps TRBD1 (5 bases). Germline V gives CDR1 MDHEN, CDR2 SYDVKM. Deletions cut 7 bases from V and 1 base from J, with 13 bases between. The CDR3 is 14 amino acids.

The chain is built from TRBV4-1 and TRBJ1-5; D is unclear. This CDR3 is 17 amino acids long. Looked up from germline, CDR1 is MGHRA and CDR2 is YSYEKL. V dropped 1 base and J dropped 0 bases, with 13 bases sitting between them. CDR3 sequence reads: CASSQGRTAGSNQPQHF. CDR3 bases: TGCGCCAGCAGCCAAGGTAGGACGGCGGGTAGCAATCAGCCCCAGCATTTT.

The chain has TRBV30 and TRBJ2-7; 8 bases map to TRBD2. The CDR3 length is 12 residues. V shed 8 bases and J 4 bases; nucleotides not matched to a gene: 7. Germline V CDR1 and CDR2: GTSNPN, SVGIG (reference sequence). CDR3 sequence (DNA): TGTGCCGCGGGCGGGAGGTTTTACGAGCAGTACTTC. It translates to CAAGGRFYEQYF. The full variable domain, in which reference TRBV30 and TRBJ2-7 provide the parts outside the CDR3, is SQTIHQWPATLVQPVGSPLSLECTVEGTSNPNLYWYRQAAGRGLQLLFYSVGIGQISSEVPQNLSASRPQDRQFILSSKKLLLSDSGFYLCAAGGRFYEQYFGPGTRLTVT.

The chain has TRBV5-8 and TRBJ2-1; TRBD2 matches at 9 bases. Germline CDR1 and CDR2: SGHTS and YDEGEE. This CDR3 region has 11 residues. J was trimmed by 10 bases and V by 5 bases; bases with no gene match: 1. For the CDR3, the DNA is TGTGCCAGCAGGCGGGAGGGAGAGCAGTTCTTC. This encodes CASRREGEQFF. The full variable domain, with the rest looked up from reference TRBV5-8 and TRBJ2-1, is EAGVTQSPTHLIKTRGQQATLRCSPISGHTSVYWYQQALGLGLQFLLWYDEGEERNRGNFPPRFSGRQFPNYSSELNVNALELEDSALYLCASRREGEQFFGPGTRLTVL.

This chain joins TRBV10-3 and TRBJ2-1, with 13 nucleotides matching TRBD2. Germline V CDR1 and CDR2: ENHRY, SYGVKD. V lost 5 bases to trimming and J lost 6 bases; unmatched junction nucleotides: 4. This CDR3 is 15 amino acids long. The chain's CDR3 is CAISKGLAGSNEQFF. For the CDR3, the DNA is TGTGCCATCAGTAAGGGACTAGCGGGATCCAATGAGCAGTTCTTC.

The chain recombines TRBV9 with TRBJ2-7; possibly TRBD2 for D (6 bases). V lost 7 bases and J lost 2, with 13 bases in between. This CDR3 spans 13 amino acids. From germline, CDR1 is SGDLS and CDR2 YYNGEE. CDR3 coding DNA: TGTGCCAGCGGGACTCAATCCCCCTACGAGCAGTACTTC. Its protein product is CASGTQSPYEQYF.

The genes are TRBV19 and TRBJ1-5, with TRBD1 identical over 9 bases. J was trimmed by 4 bases and V by 8 bases; bases with no gene match: 9. CDR1 and CDR2 from the germline V gene are LNHDA and SQIVND (reference sequence). The CDR3 is 15 amino acids. The CDR3 sequence: CASSRGQGLNQPQHF. The CDR3 bases are TGTGCCAGTTCTCGAGGACAGGGGTTGAATCAGCCCCAGCATTTT. The full variable domain, rest sourced from reference TRBV19 and TRBJ1-5, is DGGITQSPKYLFRKEGQNVTLSCEQNLNHDAMYWYRQDPGQGLRLIYYSQIVNDFQKGDIAEGYSVSREKKESFPLTVTSAQKNPTAFYLCASSRGQGLNQPQHFGDGTRLSIL.

For this clone: The same CDR3 arises from other DNA sequences in this sample as well. The chain uses TRBV3-1 (or the pseudogene TRBV3-2) and TRBJ2-1; 9 positions agree with TRBD2. CDR3 length equals 15 residues. Trimming at V came to 4 bases and at J to 3 bases, leaving 4 bases not matched to a gene. The germline V gene has CDR1 LGHDT and CDR2 YNNKEL (reference sequence). The CDR3 region has the DNA TGTGCCAGCAGCCGATCTAGCGGGAACTACAATGAGCAGTTCTTC. The encoded protein is CASSRSSGNYNEQFF.

CDR3 coding DNA: TGTGCCTGGAGTGTACTGTCCGCTGGTAACACCTTC. This gives the protein CAWSVLSAGNTF. V gene TRBV30 combines with J gene TRBJ1-2; D remains ambiguous. The V gene lost 0 bases and the J gene lost 12 bases, with 14 bases spanning the gap. The CDR3 is 12 amino acids. CDR1 GTSNPN and CDR2 SVGIG come from the germline V gene (reference sequence).

A single count supports this clone. The chain uses TRBV7-8 and TRBJ1-5; the D is unclear. The ends were cut back, 0 bases at V and 1 base at J, with 7 bases in the middle. CDR3 length: 15 residues. Germline lookup yields CDR1 SGHVS and CDR2 FQNEAQ. CDR3 nucleotide sequence: TGTGCCAGCAGCTTAGCGGCGGGAAGCAATCAGCCCCAGCATTTT. This codes for CASSLAAGSNQPQHF.

The genes are TRBV11-2 and TRBJ1-4; D unresolved. Germline V gene data show CDR1 as SGHAT and CDR2 as FQNNGV. The CDR3 extends over 14 amino acids. V lost 5 bases, J lost 4 bases, and 11 bases lay in between. Here the CDR3 reads CASSPIKRNEKLFF. In DNA form, the CDR3 reads TGTGCCAGCAGCCCTATAAAGCGTAATGAAAAACTGTTTTTT.

The chain is built from TRBV6-5 and TRBJ1-5; D might be TRBD1 (5 bases). The V gene lost 5 bases and the J gene lost 0 bases, with 11 bases spanning the gap. The CDR3 has 15 residues. Germline loops: CDR1 MNHEY, CDR2 SVGAGI. CDR3 amino acids: CASSPTEYSNQPQHF. Written as DNA, the CDR3 is TGTGCCAGCAGTCCGACAGAGTATAGCAATCAGCCCCAGCATTTT.

This clone was seen a few times. The V and J genes are TRBV15 and TRBJ2-1; 7 nucleotides agree with TRBD2. CDR3 length: 16 residues. Unmatched junction bases numbered 5, after V lost 0 bases and J lost 3 bases. From germline, CDR1 is LNHNV and CDR2 YYDKDF (reference sequence). The CDR3 region has the DNA TGTGCCACCAGCAGAGAGGGCGGGAGTCACTACAATGAGCAGTTCTTC. This codes for CATSREGGSHYNEQFF.

This CDR3 reads CASSLGQGVGEPQHF. The CDR3 nucleotides are TGCGCCAGCAGCTTGGGACAGGGGGTTGGTGAGCCCCAGCATTTT. V usage is TRBV5-1 and J usage is TRBJ1-5; 9 bases agree with TRBD1. With V trimmed by 0 bases and J by 8 bases, 6 bases remained unmatched. Germline CDR1 is SGHRS and CDR2 is YFSETQ. The CDR3 contains 15 residues.